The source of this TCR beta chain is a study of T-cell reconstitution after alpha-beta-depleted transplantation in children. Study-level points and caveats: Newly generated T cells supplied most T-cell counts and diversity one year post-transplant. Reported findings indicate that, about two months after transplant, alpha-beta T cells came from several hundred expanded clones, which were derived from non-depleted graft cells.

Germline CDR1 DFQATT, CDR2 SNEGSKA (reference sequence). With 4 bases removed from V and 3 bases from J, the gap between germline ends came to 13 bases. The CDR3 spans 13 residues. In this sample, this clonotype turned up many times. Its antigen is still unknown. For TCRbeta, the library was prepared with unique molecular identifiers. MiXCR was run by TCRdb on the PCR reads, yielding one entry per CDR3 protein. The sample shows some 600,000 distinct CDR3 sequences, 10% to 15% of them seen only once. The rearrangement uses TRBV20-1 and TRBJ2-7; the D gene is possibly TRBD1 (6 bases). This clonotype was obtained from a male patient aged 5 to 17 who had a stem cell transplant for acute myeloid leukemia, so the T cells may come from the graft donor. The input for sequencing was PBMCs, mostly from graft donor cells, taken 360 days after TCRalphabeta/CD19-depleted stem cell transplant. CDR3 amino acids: CSAIDRPLYEQYF. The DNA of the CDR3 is TGCAGTGCTATCGACAGGCCACTCTACGAGCAGTACTTC.